These 14 T cell receptor beta chains were all obtained from the same sample, sequenced in a study of blood T cell repertoires in COVID-19. Some clones are missing from TCRdb's copy, which holds only in-frame ones; the method was immunoSEQ multiplex PCR. Altogether about 250,000 clones are present, 88% being singletons, with the ten largest covering about 3%. Sequences were obtained from PBMCs or T cells enriched from blood (not recorded which). These receptors all stem from a woman in her forties or fifties who had recovered from COVID-19.

The rearrangement links TRBV9 to TRBJ2-5, with TRBD2 matching over 11 bases. The trim removed 3 bases at V and 2 bases at J, leaving 3 bases unmatched. CDR3 size: 15 residues. Germline lookup yields CDR1 SGDLS and CDR2 YYNGEE. CDR3 region: CASSATSGEQETQYF. The DNA of the CDR3 is TGTGCCAGCAGCGCGACTAGCGGGGAACAAGAGACCCAGTACTTC.

This clone was seen a single time. J is TRBJ2-4 and V is TRBV7-2, with a weak D call TRBD1 (5 bases). The V gene lost 1 base and the J gene lost 4 bases, with 5 bases spanning the gap. The V gene's germline CDR1 is SGHTA and CDR2 FQGNSA. The CDR3 loop spans 13 amino acids. CDR3 nucleotide sequence: TGTGCCAGCAGCTTAGGACAGAAAAACATTCAGTACTTC. Amino acids: CASSLGQKNIQYF.

The chain uses TRBV28 and TRBJ1-1; tentative D call: TRBD1 (5 bases). V lost 6 bases and J 0 bases, leaving 14 bases between the germline ends. CDR3 length: 15 amino acids. From germline, CDR1 is MDHEN and CDR2 SYDVKM. DNA for the CDR3: TGTGCCAGCAGACCGACAGTCACCTTGAACACTGAAGCTTTCTTT. Translated, it gives CASRPTVTLNTEAFF.

The rearrangement links TRBV18 to TRBJ2-3, with D tentatively TRBD1 (5 bases). Looked up from germline, CDR1 is KGHSH and CDR2 is LQKENI. Trimming stripped 4 bases from V and 1 base from J, with 12 bases between. This CDR3 region has 15 residues. The CDR3 region has the DNA TGTGCCAGCTCACATCAGGGTTATGGCACAGATACGCAGTATTTT. It is translated as CASSHQGYGTDTQYF. The variable domain in full, completed from reference TRBV18 and TRBJ2-3, reads NAGVMQNPRHLVRRRGQEARLRCSPMKGHSHVYWYRQLPEEGLKFMVYLQKENIIDESGMPKERFSAEFPKEGPSILRIQQVVRGDSAAYFCASSHQGYGTDTQYFGPGTRLTVL.

The V and J genes are TRBV18 and TRBJ1-1; 7 nucleotides match TRBD1. The ends lost 6 bases at V and 7 bases at J; junction bases unmatched: 5. The CDR3 has 12 amino acids. CDR1 KGHSH and CDR2 LQKENI come from the germline V gene. The CDR3 is CASSPTGNEAFF. The CDR3 DNA sequence: TGTGCCAGCTCCCCGACAGGGAATGAAGCTTTCTTT.

The chain is built from TRBV24-1 and TRBJ2-1, with D perhaps TRBD2 (6 bases). V was trimmed by 3 bases and J by 2 bases, leaving 13 bases between them. The CDR3 consists of 16 residues. CDR1 KGHDR and CDR2 SFDVKD come from the germline V gene. The CDR3 DNA reads as TGTGCCACCAGTGATGAAGTTAGCGGTCCCTACAATGAGCAGTTCTTC. This encodes CATSDEVSGPYNEQFF.

The chain employs TRBV5-6 and TRBJ2-3; the match to TRBD1 covers 8 bases. The CDR3 sequence is 15 residues long. J was trimmed by 6 bases and V by 2 bases; bases with no gene match: 8. The V gene's germline CDR1 is SGHDT and CDR2 YYEEEE. CDR3 sequence (DNA): TGTGCCAGCAGCTTACAGGGGGAAGGAGGGGATACGCAGTATTTT. It codes for CASSLQGEGGDTQYF. Full variable domain (outside the CDR3, taken from reference TRBV5-6 and TRBJ2-3): DAGVTQSPTHLIKTRGQQVTLRCSPKSGHDTVSWYQQALGQGPQFIFQYYEEEERQRGNFPDRFSGHQFPNYSSELNVNALLLGDSALYLCASSLQGEGGDTQYFGPGTRLTVL.

The rearrangement uses TRBV2 and TRBJ1-2; D uncertain. The V gene's germline CDR1 is SNHLY and CDR2 FYNNEI. V was shortened by 6 bases and J by 6 bases, with 14 bases between the two germline ends. The CDR3 runs to 13 residues. The CDR3 DNA reads TGTGCCAGCAGCGTTACAGTGCTCGATGGCTACACCTTC. As protein: CASSVTVLDGYTF.

This chain uses TRBV11-2 with TRBJ2-1, with 10 bases matching TRBD1. Germline V gene data show CDR1 as SGHAT and CDR2 as FQNNGV. The CDR3 length is 17 residues. V was clipped by 5 bases and J by 4 bases; unmatched bases: 11. CDR3 amino acids: CASSAYPGTGAYNEQFF. The CDR3, as DNA: TGTGCCAGCAGCGCGTACCCCGGGACAGGGGCGTACAATGAGCAGTTCTTC.

This sequence joins TRBV30 and TRBJ2-2; 7 nucleotides align to TRBD2. Germline CDR1 reads GTSNPN; CDR2 reads SVGIG (reference sequence). V was clipped by 3 bases and J by 1 base; unmatched bases: 2. This CDR3 is built from 14 residues. CDR3 DNA sequence: TGTGCCTGGAGCTCGGGAGGGAACACCGGGGAGCTGTTTTTT. Protein: CAWSSGGNTGELFF.

This clone has only one observation. The rearrangement joins TRBV27 to TRBJ1-2; TRBD1 agrees at 8 bases. This CDR3 spans 14 amino acids. Per the germline V gene, CDR1 is MNHEY and CDR2 is SMNVEV (reference sequence). With 5 bases clipped from V and 4 bases from J, the junction kept 6 bases outside the gene matches. This CDR3 is CASSTRTGTYGYTF. The CDR3 DNA sequence: TGTGCCAGCAGTACGAGGACAGGGACCTATGGCTACACCTTC.

The V and J genes are TRBV2 and TRBJ1-5; the D is unclear. The CDR3 extends over 15 amino acids. Trimming stripped 2 bases from V and 1 base from J, with 9 bases between. Germline loops: CDR1 SNHLY, CDR2 FYNNEI. The CDR3 here is CASSELIRSNQPQHF. DNA for the CDR3: TGTGCCAGCAGTGAACTGATCAGGAGCAATCAGCCCCAGCATTTT.

J is TRBJ2-2 and V is TRBV28; 10 nucleotides match TRBD2. There are 14 residues in the CDR3. Unmatched junction bases numbered 7, after V lost 8 bases and J lost 7 bases. The germline gives CDR1 MDHEN, CDR2 SYDVKM. CDR3 amino acids: CASSSGSVDGELFF. Here the CDR3 DNA reads TGTGCCAGCTCTAGCGGGAGTGTAGACGGGGAGCTGTTTTTT.

The chain couples TRBV18 to TRBJ2-7, with a possible D match to TRBD1 (6 bases). The CDR3 is 15 amino acids. Looked up from germline, CDR1 is KGHSH and CDR2 is LQKENI. V lost 3 bases and J lost 3, with 15 bases in between. The CDR3 sequence is CASSPPGTLGYEQYF. The DNA of the CDR3 is TGTGCCAGCTCACCTCCCGGGACATTAGGCTACGAGCAGTACTTC.